Listed below are T cell receptor beta chains from one sample, sequenced in a study of T cell responses to AZD1222 COVID-19 vaccine. Method: immunoSEQ multiplex PCR; TCRdb's copy keeps in-frame clones and lacks some. The profile covers under 150,000 clones, with 88% appearing a single time and more than 13% taken by the ten largest. The material was peripheral blood, obtained on day 0 of AZD1222 vaccination. The receptors stem from an adult in good health. CDR3s include the opening cysteine and the closing phenylalanine or tryptophan. The D gene is left open where the match is weak. Expanded clones get a size class; other rows say once, few or many, or leave the size out.

d_call	v_call	clone_size	j_call	cdr3_aa	cdr3_nt
NA	TRBV29-1	few	TRBJ1-3	CSVQRGSGNTIYF	TGCAGCGTACAGCGTGGGTCTGGAAACACCATATATTTT
NA	TRBV9	NA	TRBJ2-5	CASSPTAGAQETQYF	TGTGCCAGCAGCCCCACGGCGGGGGCTCAAGAGACCCAGTACTTC
TRBD2	TRBV7-2	few	TRBJ2-7	CASSSDGLVSYEQYF	TGTGCCAGCAGCTCAGACGGACTAGTATCCTACGAGCAGTACTTC
TRBD1	TRBV14	NA	TRBJ2-7	CASSRDRVYEQYF	TGTGCCAGCAGCCGAGACAGGGTCTACGAGCAGTACTTC
NA	TRBV6-6	NA	TRBJ1-5	CASTPGYGNQPQHF	TGTGCCAGCACCCCCGGGTACGGCAATCAGCCCCAGCATTTT
NA	TRBV19	NA	TRBJ2-7	CASSPGHGTGSYEQYF	TGTGCCAGTAGTCCGGGGCACGGGACTGGATCCTACGAGCAGTACTTC
NA	TRBV6-1	many	TRBJ1-5	CASSEGAHSNQPQHF	TGTGCCAGCAGTGAAGGGGCGCATAGCAATCAGCCCCAGCATTTT
TRBD2	TRBV28	NA	TRBJ2-7	CATHSRAGAGAFEQYF	TGTGCCACACACTCCAGGGCTGGAGCGGGGGCTTTCGAGCAGTACTTC
NA	TRBV5-1	NA	TRBJ1-5	CASSLGENQPQHF	TGCGCCAGCAGCTTGGGGGAAAACCAGCCCCAGCATTTT
TRBD1	TRBV19	NA	TRBJ1-4	CASRRGTGYGEKLFF	TGTGCCAGTAGGAGAGGGACAGGGTATGGGGAAAAACTGTTTTTT
NA	TRBV3-1/TRBV3-2	NA	TRBJ1-4	CASSQAEEGGWDEKLFF	TGTGCCAGCAGCCAAGCCGAGGAGGGGGGATGGGACGAAAAACTGTTTTTT
TRBD1	TRBV5-1	NA	TRBJ2-1	CASRAGQGVDEQFF	TGCGCCAGCAGGGCGGGACAGGGGGTTGATGAGCAGTTCTTC
NA	TRBV4-3	NA	TRBJ1-3	CASSRVRGPGNTIYF	TGCGCCAGCAGCCGAGTCCGGGGACCTGGAAACACCATATATTTT
TRBD1	TRBV5-5	NA	TRBJ2-6	CASSRDRTIRANVLTF	TGTGCCAGCAGCCGGGACAGGACAATCCGGGCCAACGTCCTGACTTTC
TRBD1	TRBV28	NA	TRBJ1-2	CASSRPPGQVTF	TGTGCCAGCAGCCGCCCACCGGGACAGGTCACCTTC
TRBD1	TRBV7-3	NA	TRBJ1-5	CASSLSQGAQPQHF	TGTGCCAGCAGCTTAAGCCAGGGGGCTCAGCCCCAGCATTTT
NA	TRBV6-2/TRBV6-3	NA	TRBJ2-7	CASSDLYEQYF	TGTGCCAGCAGTGACCTCTACGAGCAGTACTTC
NA	TRBV7-2	NA	TRBJ2-1	CASSLDSRQGGEQFF	TGTGCCAGCAGCTTAGATAGTCGGCAGGGAGGTGAGCAGTTCTTC
TRBD1	TRBV27	NA	TRBJ1-2	CASSKDRVDYGYTF	TGTGCCAGCTCTAAGGACAGGGTGGACTATGGCTACACCTTC
NA	TRBV7-3	NA	TRBJ2-3	CASSLTGDTQYF	TGTGCCAGCAGCTTAACTGGAGATACGCAGTATTTT
NA	TRBV10-1	NA	TRBJ1-2	CASSEWAVPTGYTF	TGCGCCAGCAGTGAGTGGGCGGTTCCTACTGGCTACACCTTC
NA	TRBV9	once	TRBJ2-2	CASSPAPPGAYTGELFF	TGTGCCAGCAGCCCTGCCCCCCCCGGGGCCTACACCGGGGAGCTGTTTTTT
NA	TRBV28	few	TRBJ2-7	CASSGRKNPYEQYF	TGTGCCAGCAGTGGACGGAAGAACCCCTACGAGCAGTACTTC
NA	TRBV10-1	once	TRBJ2-5	CASSDRWRKIQETQYF	TGCGCCAGCAGTGATCGGTGGAGGAAAATCCAAGAGACCCAGTACTTC
TRBD1	TRBV7-9	once	TRBJ1-2	CASSSGTALYGYTF	TGTGCCAGCAGCAGTGGGACAGCGCTCTATGGCTACACCTTC
NA	TRBV6-5	NA	TRBJ1-1	CASSTEVHTEAFF	TGTGCCAGCAGTACGGAGGTGCACACTGAAGCTTTCTTT
NA	TRBV6-1	NA	TRBJ1-2	CASSEVATTAYGYTF	TGTGCCAGCAGTGAAGTAGCTACGACCGCTTATGGCTACACCTTC
TRBD1	TRBV7-9	NA	TRBJ1-1	CASSTGQGGKNTEAFF	TGTGCCAGCAGCACCGGACAGGGGGGGAAGAACACTGAAGCTTTCTTT
NA	TRBV5-4	NA	TRBJ1-1	CASSLEGFTEAFF	TGTGCCAGCAGCTTGGAGGGATTCACTGAAGCTTTCTTT
TRBD1	TRBV7-8	NA	TRBJ1-2	CASSPGQASNYGYTF	TGTGCCAGCAGCCCAGGACAGGCGTCTAACTATGGCTACACCTTC
TRBD1	TRBV18	NA	TRBJ1-2	CASSLDRGLSYGYTF	TGTGCCAGCTCACTCGACAGGGGTCTTAGCTATGGCTACACCTTC
NA	TRBV5-8	NA	TRBJ2-6	CASSFWTNGANVLTF	TGTGCCAGCAGCTTCTGGACCAATGGGGCCAACGTCCTGACTTTC
NA	TRBV18	NA	TRBJ2-7	CASSPVGGFNEQYF	TGTGCCAGCTCACCGGTCGGGGGCTTCAACGAGCAGTACTTC
NA	TRBV6-5	NA	TRBJ2-7	CASTQDAFFSYEQYF	TGTGCCAGCACTCAGGATGCATTTTTTTCCTACGAGCAGTACTTC
TRBD2	TRBV14	NA	TRBJ2-5	CASSQDARGGRETQYF	TGTGCCAGCAGCCAAGACGCGCGGGGGGGCCGAGAGACCCAGTACTTC
NA	TRBV20-1	NA	TRBJ2-5	CSAMRETQYF	TGCAGTGCTATGAGAGAGACCCAGTACTTC
NA	TRBV5-4	NA	TRBJ1-4	CASSFAGPNEKLFF	TGTGCCAGCAGCTTCGCGGGCCCTAATGAAAAACTGTTTTTT
NA	TRBV6-5	NA	TRBJ1-2	CASSFQRPTYGYTF	TGTGCCAGCAGTTTCCAACGACCGACTTATGGCTACACCTTC
NA	TRBV9	once	TRBJ1-5	CASSAPNQPQHF	TGTGCCAGCAGCGCCCCGAATCAGCCCCAGCATTTT
NA	TRBV7-2	once	TRBJ1-2	CASSLDRSYGYTF	TGTGCCAGCAGCTTAGACAGGTCCTATGGCTACACCTTC
NA	TRBV19	NA	TRBJ2-5	CASSTRQETQYF	TGTGCCAGTAGTACGAGGCAAGAGACCCAGTACTTC
NA	TRBV4-3	NA	TRBJ1-5	CASSQDDMRGSRGNQPQHF	TGCGCCAGCAGCCAAGATGACATGAGGGGTAGTCGGGGCAATCAGCCCCAGCATTTT
NA	TRBV11-2	NA	TRBJ1-6	CASSLSMESPLHF	TGTGCCAGCAGCCTCTCAATGGAATCACCCCTCCACTTT
NA	TRBV28	NA	TRBJ1-3	CASSLKEGGNTIYF	TGTGCCAGCAGTTTAAAGGAGGGTGGAAACACCATATATTTT
TRBD1	TRBV14	NA	TRBJ1-1	CASSIGQARNTEAFF	TGTGCCAGCAGCATCGGACAGGCAAGGAACACTGAAGCTTTCTTT
NA	TRBV3-1/TRBV3-2	NA	TRBJ1-2	CASSQEGGWDYGYTF	TGTGCCAGCAGCCAAGAGGGCGGGTGGGACTATGGCTACACCTTC
NA	TRBV7-2	NA	TRBJ1-3	CASRDPSGNTIYF	TGTGCCAGCAGGGACCCCTCTGGAAACACCATATATTTT
NA	TRBV2	NA	TRBJ1-2	CASGGTQTQQLDTF	TGTGCCAGCGGGGGGACCCAAACCCAGCAGTTGGACACCTTC
TRBD1	TRBV27	NA	TRBJ1-3	CASGNWTGNSGNTIYF	TGTGCCAGCGGAAATTGGACAGGGAACTCTGGAAACACCATATATTTT
NA	TRBV18	NA	TRBJ2-1	CASSPPAGSSYNEQFF	TGTGCCAGCTCACCACCTGCGGGGAGCTCCTACAATGAGCAGTTCTTC
NA	TRBV11-2	NA	TRBJ2-7	CASSLGGRGYEQYF	TGTGCCAGCAGCTTAGGGGGGCGAGGCTACGAGCAGTACTTC
NA	TRBV7-2	NA	TRBJ2-2	CASRKGTVNTGELFF	TGTGCCAGCAGAAAAGGGACGGTGAACACCGGGGAGCTGTTTTTT
NA	TRBV5-4	NA	TRBJ1-2	CASSPVGNYGYTF	TGTGCCAGCAGCCCGGTGGGGAACTATGGCTACACCTTC
NA	TRBV5-4	NA	TRBJ1-2	CASSLEQPGGGYTF	TGTGCCAGCAGCTTGGAACAGCCGGGAGGGGGCTACACCTTC
TRBD1	TRBV7-3	NA	TRBJ2-3	CASSWQGTVGTDTQYF	TGTGCCAGCAGCTGGCAAGGGACAGTAGGAACAGATACGCAGTATTTT
NA	TRBV6-5	NA	TRBJ1-5	CASSYLSEQPQHF	TGTGCCAGCAGTTACTTATCGGAGCAGCCCCAGCATTTT
NA	TRBV6-6	NA	TRBJ1-5	CASSYPEQGSNQPQHF	TGTGCCAGCAGTTACCCCGAACAGGGCAGCAATCAGCCCCAGCATTTT